This T cell receptor beta chain appears in the sequencing data of a study of blood T cells in healthy people across ages (dated by TCRdb to the mid-2010s). Study-level background: Template switching captured roughly one uniquely barcoded TCR beta cDNA molecule per two T cells in model experiments. The study measured age-related changes in TCR beta repertoire diversity using deep sequencing normalized with unique cDNA molecular identifiers. Donors were grouped into four age groups: young (average roughly 17 years), middle-aged (less than 40), aged (around 66) and long-lived (approximately 75). To avoid experimental bias, donors of different ages were distributed randomly across sequencing lanes. Using the same blood draw, the study looked at two additional independent replicas of 1 million unique cDNA reads for two donors, one aged 18 to 30 and the other aged 80 or older.

Donors were 35 to 40 systemically healthy Caucasian individuals from Russia aged roughly 6 to 90 years. Each donor gave roughly 9.5 milliliters of peripheral blood, collected into EDTA-treated Vacutainer tubes. PBMCs were isolated by Ficoll-Paque density-gradient centrifugation, with at least 6 million obtained per sample. Trizol reagent was used to extract total RNA from PBMCs, with at least 6 micrograms per sample. Naive CD45RAhigh/CD27high T cell percentages were measured by flow cytometry on a PBMC aliquot from every donor. Points the paper makes about the study in general: Because donor CMV infection status was unknown, age-related changes in expanded clonotypes were potentially confounded. Bulk unsorted PBMC profiling prevented conclusive comparison of naive and antigen-experienced compartments. There was a strong correlation between observed TCR beta diversity and the percentage of naive T cells measured by flow cytometry. Estimates of total diversity based on one million sequenced T cells were regarded as lower bounds and as underestimates. As age increased, observed TCR beta diversity per million T cells dropped in a roughly linear way, and a significant reduction was already evident by age 40. Compared with the aged group, more naive CD4+ T cells, fewer expanded clones and increased TCR diversity were shown by the long-lived group, suggesting age selection.

To note about this clonotype: It lacks a known antigen. It has no much larger one-base neighbor in the sample; base qualities were not kept.

Library generation was performed with 5' RACE. TCRdb shows the sequencer as Illumina HiSeq 2500. A second 7 to 11 cycle PCR used a sample-barcoded 5' primer and a J-beta primer mix. Each TCR beta cDNA molecule received a unique molecular identifier from a template-switch 5' adaptor carrying 12 random nucleotides. Each sample yielded at least 3 million CDR3-containing paired-end reads. The Mint cDNA synthesis kit, primed by a TRBC-specific oligonucleotide, was used to synthesize first-strand cDNA from all RNA. All cDNA was treated with uracil-DNA glycosylase and then went through a first 18-cycle PCR with the universal primers M1SS and BC2_uni_R. The authors' pipeline ran thus. For normalization, 1 million high-quality reads, each with a distinct molecular identifier, were randomly selected from each sample. Reads sharing molecular identifiers were discarded rather than binned into consensus sequences. CDR3 identification, clonotype clustering and error correction used MiTCR with a Q25 quality threshold and the strictest error-elimination algorithm. Lower-bound total TCR beta diversity was estimated with a nonparametric unseen species model using Euler transformation. TCRdb trimmed the raw reads at Q25, called clones with MiXCR and kept productive beta chains. CDR3 protein sequences are deduplicated, and each keeps its most common genes and DNA. The V and J calls come from TCRdb's annotation, not from the publication. The table for this sample lists around 780,000 distinct CDR3 sequences; roughly three fifths of them were counted only once. Under 30% of the sample rests with the top ten.

The sequencing sample was made of blood. The TCR comes from a middle-aged man in good health.

The DNA sequence follows: TGCAGCGTAGGGACAGGGATAGGTGAGCAGTTCTTC. Its translation reads: CSVGTGIGEQFF. The sequence joins TRBV29-1 to TRBJ2-1, with TRBD1 matching 9 junction bases. Compared with germline, V lacks 6 bases and J lacks 9 bases; bases without a gene match: 6. CDR1 SQVTM and CDR2 ANQGSEA are derived from the germline V gene. The CDR3 runs 12 residues from the cysteine to the phenylalanine. Only the CDR3 part of the read is kept: 36 bases, read in frame from the first base.